This TCR beta chain was identified in a study of blood T cell repertoires in COVID-19 (dated by TCRdb to 2020 to 2021). Regarding the research as a whole: Collaborator samples came from the United States, Italy and Spain and covered acute and convalescent phases of COVID-19. The material from the prospective study consisted of cDNA or gDNA derived from T cells, B-cell-depleted T cells, or PBMCs. Deeply sampled blood TCRbeta repertoires from subjects exposed to, actively infected with, or recovered from COVID-19 were included in the dataset. The repertoires were released in a freely available public database intended as a resource for research on the immune response to SARS-CoV-2. Samples came from the ongoing ImmuneRACE study (first 160 participants) plus 1,254 subjects from 6 global collaborators. Nearly every sample came with metadata listing a de-identified subject ID, COVID-19 status, age in years and sex. Where available, HLA class I and class II types were taken from metadata supplied by the sample provider and were not determined by assay-based typing. Broad study findings and their caveats: The quantity of clinical and demographic metadata differed by source and by participant and was supplied without curation.

This clone was seen a single time. It lacks a known antigen. Per-nucleotide qualities are absent, and no much larger clonotype sits a single base away. Each collaborating institution followed its own protocols to collect whole blood in K2EDTA tubes. For TCRbeta analysis, collaborators shipped samples in one of three forms: frozen whole blood, isolated PBMCs, or DNA extracted from either of those sample types. The CDR3 starts with the cysteine, ends with the phenylalanine, and has 12 residues. Of the read, only the CDR3 DNA is kept; its 36 bases are in frame from base 1. Relative to germline, V is 5 bases shorter and J is 4 bases shorter, with 9 bases between their ends. The germline V gene (reference sequence) gives CDR1 as SEHNR and CDR2 as FQNEAQ. The immunoSEQ Assay, a bias-controlled multiplex PCR, was used to amplify TCRbeta CDR3 regions from genomic DNA. As for how the authors treated the data: Nucleated cell counts per sample were estimated from amplification of reference gene primers within the assay. To quantify the absolute abundance of each unique TCRbeta CDR3 rearrangement, sequence reads were collapsed and filtered. For each sample, productive Simpson clonality was calculated as the square root of Simpson's diversity index across productive rearrangements. TCRdb mirrors the immuneACCESS table, restricted to in-frame sequences. Some clones are absent from its copies; in checked studies, under half trace to an unresolved V gene, and the reason for the others is unknown. V and J calls and clone size are copied from that table; D and trimming were computed from the DNA. The sample yields over 250,000 clones; over 75% were counted once. The ten largest account for approximately 10% of the sample.

The TCR sequence derives from a woman in her 70s with acute or convalescent COVID-19. The rearranged chain carries TRBV7-9 and TRBJ2-7; matching of 5 bases hints at TRBD1 as the D gene. Source material: peripheral blood. The bases read TGTGCCAGCAGCGCGACAGATTACGAGCAGTACTTC. Translation gives CASSATDYEQYF.